A selection of T cell receptor beta chains follows, all from one sample in a study of shared clonotypes between healthy human individuals. TCRdb's table, derived via immunoSEQ multiplex PCR, lists solely in-frame clones and lacks some. This repertoire shows around 1.1 million clones, 75% to 85% found once; its top ten account for roughly 0.61%. Sequenced: memory CD4+ T cells from PBMCs. Source of these receptors: a man between 18 and 35 years old in good health. Some clones in this sample may be carry-over from other donors' samples. The CDR3 runs from the conserved cysteine through the conserved F or W. The D gene is left open where the match is weak. Where a row states a size, it is once, few, many or the class of an expanded clone; other rows omit it.

>.|TRBV5-5|TRBD1|TRBJ1-4
TGTGCCAGCAGCACTCGAACGGGACAGGGTGTAGGAAAACTGTTTTTT
CASSTRTGQGVGKLFF
>once|TRBV7-9|.|TRBJ2-7
TGTGCCAGCAGCTTAGGGGGGGTCTACGAGCAGTACTTC
CASSLGGVYEQYF
>.|TRBV7-9|.|TRBJ1-5
TGTGCCAGCAGCTTGGGTGAGGGTACAGGGATGGGCAATCAGCCCCAGCATTTT
CASSLGEGTGMGNQPQHF
>.|TRBV7-2|TRBD1|TRBJ2-5
TGTGCCAGCAAGGGGGACAGAAACCAAGAGACCCAGTACTTC
CASKGDRNQETQYF
>few|TRBV19|.|TRBJ2-5
TGTGCCAGTAGTATAGGGGGACGGGGCAGAGAGACCCAGTACTTC
CASSIGGRGRETQYF
>.|TRBV2|.|TRBJ2-7
TGTGCCAGCAGGACTCGAGGAGGGCCTACCTACGAGCAGTACTTC
CASRTRGGPTYEQYF
>.|TRBV5-4|TRBD1|TRBJ2-7
TGTGCCAGCAGCGGTGACAGGGGGCCAGGCGAGCAGTACTTC
CASSGDRGPGEQYF
>.|TRBV25-1|TRBD1|TRBJ1-1
TGTGCCAGCAGCCCCAAGACAGGGTTCCCAGGGAAAACCACTGAAGCTTTCTTT
CASSPKTGFPGKTTEAFF
>.|TRBV5-1|TRBD1|TRBJ2-7
TGCGCCAGCAGCTTGGCCGGGACAGGGGGGAACGAGCAGTACTTC
CASSLAGTGGNEQYF
>.|TRBV2|.|TRBJ1-3
TGTGCCAGCAGTGGGACAGATGGAAACACCATATATTTT
CASSGTDGNTIYF
>once|TRBV28|TRBD2|TRBJ2-7
TGTGCCAGTACACTAGCGGGCCTGACCTACGAGCAGTACTTC
CASTLAGLTYEQYF
>.|TRBV2|TRBD1|TRBJ2-3
TGTGCCAGCAGTAAGGGGACAGGGCGATATACGCAGTATTTT
CASSKGTGRYTQYF
>.|TRBV6-5|TRBD1|TRBJ1-3
TGTGCCAGCAGTTACTCGGGGACAGGGGCTGGAAACACCATATATTTT
CASSYSGTGAGNTIYF
>.|TRBV5-6|TRBD1|TRBJ1-2
TGTGCCAGCAGCCTGCTCCGGACAGGAACGGGTGGCTACACCTTC
CASSLLRTGTGGYTF
>.|TRBV6-6|.|TRBJ2-4
TGTGCCACCAGAAGTCGGGAGTTCATTCAGTACTTC
CATRSREFIQYF
>.|TRBV4-1|TRBD2|TRBJ2-4
TGCGCCAGCAGCGGGACTAGCGGGAACATTCAGTACTTC
CASSGTSGNIQYF
>few|TRBV19|TRBD2|TRBJ2-7
TGTGCCAGTAGCCCTCTCCACGCGGGAGGCCCCTCCTACGAGCAGTACTTC
CASSPLHAGGPSYEQYF
>.|TRBV29-1|TRBD1|TRBJ1-1
TGCAGCGTTGATTCGGGACAGGGTAGGGGGGCCATGAACACTGAAGCTTTCTTT
CSVDSGQGRGAMNTEAFF
>few|TRBV7-3|TRBD1|TRBJ2-3
TGTGCCAGCAGCCCCCAGGGACAGGGAACAGATACGCAGTATTTT
CASSPQGQGTDTQYF
>.|TRBV7-9|.|TRBJ1-2
TGTGCCAGCAGCTTAGATACTGGAGCGGGTGGCTACACCTTC
CASSLDTGAGGYTF
>few|TRBV18|TRBD1|TRBJ1-2
TGTGCCAGCACAGGGACAGACACCTATGGCTACACCTTC
CASTGTDTYGYTF
>.|TRBV10-2|TRBD2|TRBJ2-2
TGCGCCAGCAGAAATGAGGACTCGGGACTAGCGGGAGGATTGGACACCGGGGAGCTGTTTTTT
CASRNEDSGLAGGLDTGELFF
>.|TRBV20-1|.|TRBJ2-5
TGCAGTGCTAAAGGGGGTGAGACCCAGTACTTC
CSAKGGETQYF
>.|TRBV5-1|TRBD1|TRBJ1-1
TGCGCCAGCAGCATCGGACAGGGTATACTTAAGGCTGAAGCTTTCTTT
CASSIGQGILKAEAFF
>few|TRBV11-2|.|TRBJ2-7
TGTGCCAGCAGCTTAGATGTTTTAGGGGGCGAGCAGTACTTC
CASSLDVLGGEQYF
>.|TRBV2|TRBD1|TRBJ1-5
TGTGCCAGCGGGACAGGCAATCAGCCCCAGCATTTT
CASGTGNQPQHF
>.|TRBV2|.|TRBJ2-2
TGTGCCAGCAGGTCAGGGGCCGGGGAGCTGTTTTTT
CASRSGAGELFF
>.|TRBV6-1|.|TRBJ2-7
TGTGCCAGCAGTTCATTCAGGGGCGACGAGCAGTACTTC
CASSSFRGDEQYF
>.|TRBV18|TRBD1|TRBJ1-1
TGTGCCAGCTCACCAGTAGGGGGCGTGGGCACTGAAGCTTTCTTT
CASSPVGGVGTEAFF
>.|TRBV7-8|.|TRBJ2-6
TGTGCCAGCAGGGTCTCTGGGGCCAACGTCCTGACTTTC
CASRVSGANVLTF
>once|TRBV27|TRBD2|TRBJ2-1
TGTGCCAGCAGTCCCATCCCGGGACTAGTGCCTGGGGATGAGCAGTTCTTC
CASSPIPGLVPGDEQFF
>.|TRBV6-5|TRBD2|TRBJ2-2
TGTGCCAGCAGTTACGGGACTAGCGGGCTACGGGAGCTGTTTTTT
CASSYGTSGLRELFF
>few|TRBV5-4|.|TRBJ1-4
TGTGCCAGCAGCTTGGGGGGGCTCGGTAATGAAAAACTGTTTTTT
CASSLGGLGNEKLFF
>few|TRBV2|.|TRBJ2-7
TGTGCCAGCATCACCCGGGACAAACGCTACGAGCAGTACTTC
CASITRDKRYEQYF
>.|TRBV9|TRBD2|TRBJ2-3
TGTGCCAGCAGCCTTGGGACTAGCGGGGGGGGCACAGATACGCAGTATTTT
CASSLGTSGGGTDTQYF
>.|TRBV25-1|.|TRBJ2-3
TGTGCCAGCAGTGACACATCCAGGGGAGCAGATACGCAGTATTTT
CASSDTSRGADTQYF
>.|TRBV5-1|TRBD1|TRBJ2-5
TGCGCCAGCAGCGAGGGACAGGGTGAGACCCAGTACTTC
CASSEGQGETQYF
>.|TRBV2|.|TRBJ1-2
TGTGCCAGTACCCGATCAGGAAATCCGCAAGCTAACTATGGCTACACCTTC
CASTRSGNPQANYGYTF